The present entry profiles one T cell receptor (beta chain) with its context. What it recognizes is unknown. Using immunoSEQ multiplex PCR, the repertoire was profiled, and TCRdb retains in-frame clones only, with some absent. The sample lists 250,000 to 350,000 clones, less than 85% occurring once. Trimming took off 0 bases at V and 1 base at J, with 9 bases between the two ends. The length of the CDR3 is 15 residues. Germline loops: CDR1 LGHNT, CDR2 FRNRAP. These data come from a study of cytotoxic CD8 clonotypes in ibrutinib-treated CLL. Overall study results and limits: Sampling times differed between sustained-remission and progressing patients.

This receptor was identified in a human donor with chronic lymphocytic leukemia. The chain employs TRBV12-5 and TRBJ1-1; weak D call: TRBD1 (5 bases). Sequencing used PBMCs, obtained at disease progression, from a patient treated with ibrutinib. CDR3 coding DNA: TGTGCTAGTGGTTTGGTACAGGCAAGGAACACTGAAGCTTTCTTT. This translates into CASGLVQARNTEAFF.